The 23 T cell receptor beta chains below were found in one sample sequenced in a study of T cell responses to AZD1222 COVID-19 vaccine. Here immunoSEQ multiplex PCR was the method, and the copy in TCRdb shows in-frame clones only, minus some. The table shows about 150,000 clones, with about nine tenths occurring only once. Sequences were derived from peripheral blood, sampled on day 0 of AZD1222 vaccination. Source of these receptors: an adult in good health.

CDR3 sequence: CASSLHLETQYF. DNA of the CDR3: TGTGCCAGCAGCTTACACCTGGAGACCCAGTACTTC. The chain couples TRBV7-9 to TRBJ2-5; D gene ambiguous. V was trimmed by 2 bases and J by 5 bases, leaving 6 bases between them. This CDR3 spans 12 amino acids. The germline CDR1 and CDR2 sequences are SEHNR and FQNEAQ (reference sequence).

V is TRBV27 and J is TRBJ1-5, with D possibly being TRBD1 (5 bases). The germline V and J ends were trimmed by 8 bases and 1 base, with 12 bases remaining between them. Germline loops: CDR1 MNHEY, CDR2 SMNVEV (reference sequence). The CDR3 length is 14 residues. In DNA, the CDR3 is TGTGCCAGCCGAGGGCAGGGAAGCAATCAGCCCCAGCATTTT. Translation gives CASRGQGSNQPQHF.

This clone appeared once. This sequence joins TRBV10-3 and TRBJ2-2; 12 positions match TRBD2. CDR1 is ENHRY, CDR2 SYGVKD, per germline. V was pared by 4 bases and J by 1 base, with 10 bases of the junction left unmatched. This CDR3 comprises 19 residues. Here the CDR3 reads CAISGRTSGTTLNTGELFF. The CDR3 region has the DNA TGTGCCATCAGTGGAAGGACTAGCGGGACGACACTGAACACCGGGGAGCTGTTTTTT.

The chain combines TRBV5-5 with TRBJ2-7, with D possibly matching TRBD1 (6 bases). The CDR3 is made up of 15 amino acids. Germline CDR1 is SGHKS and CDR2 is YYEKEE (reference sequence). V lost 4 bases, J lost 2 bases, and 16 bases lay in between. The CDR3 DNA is TGTGCCAGCAGCGACCGACAGGAAACTACCTACGAGCAGTACTTC. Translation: CASSDRQETTYEQYF.

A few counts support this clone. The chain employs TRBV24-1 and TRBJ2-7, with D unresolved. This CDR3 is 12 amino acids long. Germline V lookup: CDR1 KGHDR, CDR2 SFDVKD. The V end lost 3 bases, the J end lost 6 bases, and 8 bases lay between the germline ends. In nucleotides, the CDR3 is TGTGCCACCAGTGATGACCGTTCCGAGCAGTACTTC. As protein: CATSDDRSEQYF.

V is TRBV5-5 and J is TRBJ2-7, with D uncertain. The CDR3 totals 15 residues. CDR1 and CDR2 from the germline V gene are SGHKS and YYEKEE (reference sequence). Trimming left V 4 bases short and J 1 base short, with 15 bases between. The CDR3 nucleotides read TGTGCCAGCAGCCCTTTCTTGGCTGATTCCTACGAGCAGTACTTC. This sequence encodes CASSPFLADSYEQYF.

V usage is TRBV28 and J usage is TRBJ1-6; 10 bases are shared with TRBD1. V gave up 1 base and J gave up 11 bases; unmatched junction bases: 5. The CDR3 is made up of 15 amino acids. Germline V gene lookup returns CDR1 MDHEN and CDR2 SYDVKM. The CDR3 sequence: CASSLSGQGFPPLHF. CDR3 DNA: TGTGCCAGCAGTTTATCGGGACAGGGGTTTCCACCCCTCCACTTT.

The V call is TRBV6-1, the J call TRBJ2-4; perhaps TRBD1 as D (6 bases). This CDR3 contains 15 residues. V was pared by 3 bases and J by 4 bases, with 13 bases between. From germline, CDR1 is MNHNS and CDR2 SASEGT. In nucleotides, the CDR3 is TGTGCCAGCAGTGAGTACAGGGCAGGGAAAAACATTCAGTACTTC. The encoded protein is CASSEYRAGKNIQYF.

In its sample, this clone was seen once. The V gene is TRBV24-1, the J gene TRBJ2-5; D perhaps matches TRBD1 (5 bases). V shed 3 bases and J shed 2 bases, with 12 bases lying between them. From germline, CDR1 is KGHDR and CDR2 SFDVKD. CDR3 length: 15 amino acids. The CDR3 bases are TGTGCCACCAGTGATCCGACAGAATTGCAAGAGACCCAGTACTTC. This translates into CATSDPTELQETQYF.

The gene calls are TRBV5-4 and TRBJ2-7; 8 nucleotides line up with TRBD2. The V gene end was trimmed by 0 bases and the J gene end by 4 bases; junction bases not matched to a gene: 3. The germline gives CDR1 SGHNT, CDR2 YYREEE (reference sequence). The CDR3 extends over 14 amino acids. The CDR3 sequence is CASSLAGGPYEQYF. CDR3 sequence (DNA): TGTGCCAGCAGCTTGGCGGGAGGGCCGTACGAGCAGTACTTC.

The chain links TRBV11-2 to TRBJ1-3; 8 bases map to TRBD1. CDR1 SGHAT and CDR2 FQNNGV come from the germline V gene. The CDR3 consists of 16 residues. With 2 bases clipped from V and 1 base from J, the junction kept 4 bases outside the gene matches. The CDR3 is CASSLLRTGSGNTIYF. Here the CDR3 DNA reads TGTGCCAGCAGCTTATTAAGGACAGGGTCTGGAAACACCATATATTTT.

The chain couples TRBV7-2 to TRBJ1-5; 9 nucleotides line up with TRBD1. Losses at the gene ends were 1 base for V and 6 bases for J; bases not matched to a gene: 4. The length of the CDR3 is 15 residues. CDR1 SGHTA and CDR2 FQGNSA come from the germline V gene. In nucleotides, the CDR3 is TGTGCCAGCAGCTTAGAGGACAGGGGAGGTCAGCCCCAGCATTTT. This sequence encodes CASSLEDRGGQPQHF.

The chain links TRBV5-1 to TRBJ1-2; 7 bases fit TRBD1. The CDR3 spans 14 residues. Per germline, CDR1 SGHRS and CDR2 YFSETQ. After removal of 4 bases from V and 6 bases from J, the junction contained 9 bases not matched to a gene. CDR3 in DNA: TGCGCCAGCAGCCAGGGGACAGTGTCGGATGGCTACACCTTC. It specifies CASSQGTVSDGYTF.

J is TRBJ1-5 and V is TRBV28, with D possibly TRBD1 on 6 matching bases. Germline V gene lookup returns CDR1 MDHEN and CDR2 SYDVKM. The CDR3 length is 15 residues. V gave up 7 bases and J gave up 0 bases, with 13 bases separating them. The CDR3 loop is CASTELQGSNQPQHF. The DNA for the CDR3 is TGTGCCAGCACGGAATTACAGGGTAGCAATCAGCCCCAGCATTTT. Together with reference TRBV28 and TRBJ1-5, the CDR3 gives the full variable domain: DVKVTQSSRYLVKRTGEKVFLECVQDMDHENMFWYRQDPGLGLRLIYFSYDVKMKEKGDIPEGYSVSREKKERFSLILESASTNQTSMYLCASTELQGSNQPQHFGDGTRLSIL.

The CDR3 is CASSFPSGTGDKETQYF. In DNA, the CDR3 is TGTGCCAGCAGCTTTCCATCCGGGACAGGGGACAAAGAGACCCAGTACTTC. The chain recombines TRBV7-3 with TRBJ2-5; 10 positions match TRBD1. J lost 3 bases, V lost 3 bases, and 10 bases had no gene match. This CDR3 is 17 amino acids long. CDR1 is SGHTA, CDR2 FQGTGA, per germline.

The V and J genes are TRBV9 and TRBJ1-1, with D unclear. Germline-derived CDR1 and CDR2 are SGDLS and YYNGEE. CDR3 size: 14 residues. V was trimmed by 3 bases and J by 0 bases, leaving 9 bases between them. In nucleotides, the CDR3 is TGTGCCAGCAGCGAGGGCCGTTTGAACACTGAAGCTTTCTTT. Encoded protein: CASSEGRLNTEAFF.

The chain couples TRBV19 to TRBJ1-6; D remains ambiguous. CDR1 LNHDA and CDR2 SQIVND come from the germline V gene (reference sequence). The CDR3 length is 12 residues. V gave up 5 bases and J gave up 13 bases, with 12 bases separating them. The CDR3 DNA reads TGTGCCAGTAGTCCGGGGTTCACGCCCCTCCACTTT. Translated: CASSPGFTPLHF.

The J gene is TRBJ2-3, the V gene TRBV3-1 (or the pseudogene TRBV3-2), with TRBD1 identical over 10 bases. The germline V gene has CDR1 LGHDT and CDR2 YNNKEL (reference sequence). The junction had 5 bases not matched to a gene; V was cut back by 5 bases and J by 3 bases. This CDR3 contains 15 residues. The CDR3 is CASSARQGATDTQYF. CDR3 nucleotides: TGTGCCAGCAGCGCACGACAGGGGGCAACAGATACGCAGTATTTT.

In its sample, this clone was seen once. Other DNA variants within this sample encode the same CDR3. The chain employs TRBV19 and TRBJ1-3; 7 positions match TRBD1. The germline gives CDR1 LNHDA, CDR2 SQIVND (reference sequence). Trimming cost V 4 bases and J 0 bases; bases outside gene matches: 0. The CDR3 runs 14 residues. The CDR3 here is CASSRTGSGNTIYF. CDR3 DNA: TGTGCCAGTAGTAGGACAGGCTCTGGAAACACCATATATTTT.

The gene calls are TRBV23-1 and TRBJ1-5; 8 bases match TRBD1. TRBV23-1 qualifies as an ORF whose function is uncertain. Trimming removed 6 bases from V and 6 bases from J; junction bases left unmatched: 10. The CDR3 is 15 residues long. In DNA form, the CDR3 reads TGCGCCAGCAGCCAGACAGGGGTGCTCGGTCAGCCCCAGCATTTT. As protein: CASSQTGVLGQPQHF.

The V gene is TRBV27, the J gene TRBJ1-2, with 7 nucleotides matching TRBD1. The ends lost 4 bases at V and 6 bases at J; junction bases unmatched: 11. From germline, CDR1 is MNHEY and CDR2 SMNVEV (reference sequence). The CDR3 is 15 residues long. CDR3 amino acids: CASSSIGQDADGYTF. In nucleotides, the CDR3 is TGTGCCAGCAGTTCCATCGGACAGGACGCTGATGGCTACACCTTC.

The DNA for the CDR3 is TGCGCCAGCAGTGAGTTGGCAGGGGGCGAGTATGGCTACACCTTC. Amino acids: CASSELAGGEYGYTF. J is TRBJ1-2 and V is TRBV10-2; 8 bases map to TRBD1. Trimming at V came to 1 base and at J to 5 bases, leaving 6 bases not matched to a gene. Germline assignment: CDR1 WSHSY and CDR2 SAAADI. The CDR3 spans 15 residues.

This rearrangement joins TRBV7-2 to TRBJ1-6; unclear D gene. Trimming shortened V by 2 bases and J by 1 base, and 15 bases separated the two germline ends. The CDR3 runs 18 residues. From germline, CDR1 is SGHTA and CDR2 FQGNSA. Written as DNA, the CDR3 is TGTGCCAGCAGCTTATACCCCAATATACGGTCCTATAATTCACCCCTCCACTTT. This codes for CASSLYPNIRSYNSPLHF.